This TCR beta chain was identified during a study of cytomegalovirus exposure and HLA in healthy donors. Study background: Caucasian-associated ancestry cluster membership applied to approximately 80% of about 370 genotyped donors. Study-wide findings and caveats: The study put 150 to 200 TCR beta chains on its list as cytomegalovirus-associated. When analyzed later, the rates of TCR association showed variation by HLA locus, with DRB1 the most and HLA-C the fewest.

V was clipped by 5 bases and J by 5 bases, with 12 bases between them. CDR1 is SGHAT, CDR2 FQNNGV, per germline. There are 13 residues in the CDR3. Remarks on this clone: The antigen is unknown.

PCR employed 60 Vbeta and 13 Jbeta primers. Assay used: immunoSEQ multiplex PCR; TCRdb lists only in-frame clones, some missing. Of over 150,000 clones listed, about 69% are singletons. The source of this sequence is a man younger than 45 in good health and CMV-seropositive. This sequence joins TRBV11-2 and TRBJ2-5; D gene uncertain. The specimen was PBMCs. CDR3 DNA: TGTGCCAGCAGCCACGAGTGGGCGGAGACCCAGTACTTC. This translates into CASSHEWAETQYF.